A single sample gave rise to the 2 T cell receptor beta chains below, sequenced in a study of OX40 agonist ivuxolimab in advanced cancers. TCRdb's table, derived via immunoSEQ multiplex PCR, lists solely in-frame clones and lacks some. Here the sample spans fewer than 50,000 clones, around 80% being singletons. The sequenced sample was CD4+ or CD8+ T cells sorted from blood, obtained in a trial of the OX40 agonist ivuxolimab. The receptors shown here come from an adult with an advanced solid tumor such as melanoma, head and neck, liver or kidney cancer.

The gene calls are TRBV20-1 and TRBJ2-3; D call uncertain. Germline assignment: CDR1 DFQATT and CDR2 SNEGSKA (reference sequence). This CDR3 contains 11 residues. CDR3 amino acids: CRMTTTDTQYF. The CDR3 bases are TGCCGGATGACAACCACAGATACGCAGTATTTT.

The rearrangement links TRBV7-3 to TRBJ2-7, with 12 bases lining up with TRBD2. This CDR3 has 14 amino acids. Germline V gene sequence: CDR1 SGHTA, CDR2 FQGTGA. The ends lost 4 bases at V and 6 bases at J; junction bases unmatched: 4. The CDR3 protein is CASSSGLAGGEQYF. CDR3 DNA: TGTGCCAGCAGCTCGGGACTAGCGGGTGGCGAGCAGTACTTC.